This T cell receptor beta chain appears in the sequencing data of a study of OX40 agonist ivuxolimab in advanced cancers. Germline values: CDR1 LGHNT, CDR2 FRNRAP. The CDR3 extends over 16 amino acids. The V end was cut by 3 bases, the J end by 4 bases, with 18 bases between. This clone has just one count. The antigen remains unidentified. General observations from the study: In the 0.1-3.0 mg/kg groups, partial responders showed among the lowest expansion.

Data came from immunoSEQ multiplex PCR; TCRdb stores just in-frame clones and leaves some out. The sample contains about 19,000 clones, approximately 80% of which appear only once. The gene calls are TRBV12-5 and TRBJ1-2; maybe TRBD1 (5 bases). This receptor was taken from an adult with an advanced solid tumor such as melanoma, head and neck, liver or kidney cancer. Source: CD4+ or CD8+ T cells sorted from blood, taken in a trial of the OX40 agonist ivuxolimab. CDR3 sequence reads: CASGFYEAGQLYGYTF. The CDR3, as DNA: TGTGCTAGTGGTTTTTACGAGGCAGGACAACTCTATGGCTACACCTTC. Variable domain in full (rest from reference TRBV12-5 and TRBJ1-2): DARVTQTPRHKVTEMGQEVTMRCQPILGHNTVFWYRQTMMQGLELLAYFRNRAPLDDSGMPKDRFSAEMPDATLATLKIQPSEPRDSAVYFCASGFYEAGQLYGYTFGSGTRLTVV.